This is a list of T cell receptor beta chains from one sample in a study of cytomegalovirus exposure and HLA in healthy donors. The assay was immunoSEQ multiplex PCR, and TCRdb's table has in-frame clones only and misses some. The sample lists about 140,000 clones, approximately 84% seen once, with roughly 27% in the top ten. Sequencing was done on a sample of PBMCs. These receptors all stem from a man aged 25-40 years in good health and CMV-seropositive. CDR3s include the opening cysteine and the closing phenylalanine or tryptophan. A D gene is named only where the DNA matches it firmly. Expanded clones are given a class, and other clones once, few, many or no size at all.

>14|TRBV9|-|TRBJ1-4|-
TGTGCCAGCAGCGTAGGGCAGATTAATGAAAAACTGTTTTTT
CASSVGQINEKLFF
>15|TRBV5-6|-|TRBJ1-6|-
TGTGCCAGCAGCCAAGTGGGGGCGGGTAATTCACCCCTCCACTTT
CASSQVGAGNSPLHF
>14|TRBV19|-|TRBJ1-2|-
TGTGCCAGTAGTATAGAATTGGGCGACTATGGCTACACCTTC
CASSIELGDYGYTF
>20|TRBV9|TRBD2|TRBJ2-5|-
TGTGCCAGCAGCGTCGGGCCCGGGACTAGCGCCATTGCCCGCCAAGAGACCCAGTACTTC
CASSVGPGTSAIARQETQYF
>14|TRBV5-1|-|TRBJ1-1|-
TGCGCCAGCAGCTTGGCGGGAATGAACACTGAAGCTTTCTTT
CASSLAGMNTEAFF
>14|TRBV10-1|-|TRBJ2-1|-
TGCGCCAGCACCTGGCGTAGCGCTAACAATGAGCAGTTCTTC
CASTWRSANNEQFF
>14|TRBV10-3|TRBD1|TRBJ1-2|-
TGTGCCATCAGTGCGGACAGGAGTAACTATGGCTACACCTTC
CAISADRSNYGYTF
>14|TRBV19|-|TRBJ2-3|-
TGTGCCAGTAGTATTTCACAGGGAGCAGATACGCAGTATTTT
CASSISQGADTQYF
>13|TRBV6-6|TRBD1|TRBJ2-7|few
TGTGCCAGCAGGGACAGGGGGACCTACGAGCAGTACTTC
CASRDRGTYEQYF
>13|TRBV27|-|TRBJ1-1|-
TGTGCCAGCAGTTTGCAGCCTGGACAGTTCACTTTCTTT
CASSLQPGQFTFF
>15|TRBV7-3|TRBD2|TRBJ2-7|-
TGTGCCAGCAGCTCCACGGGTCTAGCGGGAGACGAGCAGTACTTC
CASSSTGLAGDEQYF
>17|TRBV5-1|TRBD2|TRBJ2-2|-
TGCGCCAGCAGCTTGGCGGGTAGCGGGGAGAACACCGGGGAGCTGTTTTTT
CASSLAGSGENTGELFF
>12|TRBV7-9|-|TRBJ2-5|-
TGTGCCAGCAGCTTAGGACTCGAGACCCAGTACTTC
CASSLGLETQYF
>13|TRBV27|-|TRBJ2-7|-
TGTGCCAGCATGGGACTGAGCTCCTACGAGCAGTACTTC
CASMGLSSYEQYF